Following are 31 T cell receptor beta chains from one sample sequenced in a study of cytomegalovirus exposure and HLA in healthy donors. Use of 60 Vbeta and 13 Jbeta primers characterized the PCR. Sequencing used immunoSEQ multiplex PCR; TCRdb keeps in-frame clones, though not all of them. The sample includes 270,000 or so clones, 85% to 95% of them seen just once. The specimen was PBMCs. The receptor set was obtained from a girl aged 2-15 years in good health and CMV-seronegative.

The V gene is TRBV5-6, the J gene TRBJ1-6; D call uncertain. The CDR3 runs 17 residues. Germline V gene data show CDR1 as SGHDT and CDR2 as YYEEEE. Trimming left V 1 base short and J 7 bases short, with 18 bases between. The CDR3, as DNA: TGTGCCAGCAGCTTGTTTGGTGTTGGAGACTCGAATTCACCCCTCCACTTT. It yields the protein CASSLFGVGDSNSPLHF.

The chain combines TRBV10-2 with TRBJ1-2; 7 bases line up with TRBD1. Trimming at V came to 8 bases and at J to 5 bases, leaving 14 bases not matched to a gene. Germline V CDR1 and CDR2: WSHSY, SAAADI. This CDR3 is 15 amino acids long. The CDR3 protein is CASSWDSDAGYGYTF. The DNA for the CDR3 is TGCGCCAGCTCTTGGGACAGTGACGCCGGTTATGGCTACACCTTC.

The chain carries TRBV28 and TRBJ2-7; 7 nucleotides line up with TRBD1. This CDR3 spans 15 amino acids. The J segment lost 3 bases and the V segment lost 6 bases, leaving 11 bases of the junction unmatched. The germline gives CDR1 MDHEN, CDR2 SYDVKM. The DNA for the CDR3 is TGTGCCAGCAGATACAGGGGTATGGTGTACTACGAGCAGTACTTC. Its translation is CASRYRGMVYYEQYF. Filled out from reference TRBV28 and TRBJ2-7, the complete variable domain reads DVKVTQSSRYLVKRTGEKVFLECVQDMDHENMFWYRQDPGLGLRLIYFSYDVKMKEKGDIPEGYSVSREKKERFSLILESASTNQTSMYLCASRYRGMVYYEQYFGPGTRLTVT.

Worth noting for this clone: Germline is not matched at one junction end, which may reflect a read error. The rearrangement links TRBV5-8 to TRBJ2-3, with 13 bases fitting TRBD2. There are 17 residues in the CDR3. CDR1 and CDR2 from the germline V gene are SGHTS and YDEGEE. This CDR3 reads CASSSLSGTSGTATQYF. Written as DNA, the CDR3 is TGTGCCAGCAGCTCCCTTTCTGGGACTAGCGGGACAGCTACGCAGTATTTT.

The chain has TRBV28 and TRBJ1-5, with 10 bases lining up with TRBD1. CDR1 and CDR2 from the germline V gene are MDHEN and SYDVKM. The CDR3 is 12 residues long. V was pared by 6 bases and J by 7 bases, with 0 bases of the junction left unmatched. The CDR3 sequence: CASRTGGQPQHF. CDR3 DNA sequence: TGTGCCAGCAGGACAGGGGGCCAGCCCCAGCATTTT.

The V call is TRBV6-5, the J call TRBJ1-1; possible D gene TRBD1, 5 bases. The CDR3 contains 16 residues. V lost 3 bases to trimming and J lost 0 bases, with 14 bases between them. Germline V lookup: CDR1 MNHEY, CDR2 SVGAGI. The CDR3 loop reads CASSYVAVGLNTEAFF. The CDR3 nucleotides read TGTGCCAGCAGTTATGTGGCGGTGGGGCTGAACACTGAAGCTTTCTTT.

This rearrangement joins TRBV5-1 to TRBJ1-2; D is uncertain. CDR1 and CDR2 from the germline V gene are SGHRS and YFSETQ. V gave up 2 bases and J gave up 13 bases, with 15 bases separating them. The CDR3 totals 12 residues. CDR3 residues: CASSFDSRYFTF. The DNA of the CDR3 is TGCGCCAGCAGCTTTGATAGCCGGTACTTCACCTTC.

The CDR3 coding sequence is TGTGCCAGCAGTGAAACAACAGGGGTCCAAAGGGGAGATACGCAGTATTTT. It specifies CASSETTGVQRGDTQYF. This rearrangement joins TRBV25-1 to TRBJ2-3, with TRBD1 matching over 7 bases. The V gene's germline CDR1 is MGHDK and CDR2 SYGVNS. V was pared by 2 bases and J by 5 bases, with 13 bases of the junction left unmatched. The CDR3 contains 17 residues.

Note on this clone: One end of the junction varies from germline; a read error may be responsible. The rearrangement uses TRBV19 and TRBJ1-1, with D possibly being TRBD1 (6 bases). Germline V CDR1 and CDR2: LNHDA, SQIVND (reference sequence). The CDR3 is 9 residues long. As DNA, the CDR3 is TGTGCCAGTAGTGTTAGGGGGGGATTT. This codes for CASSVRGGF.

The rearrangement links TRBV9 to TRBJ2-5; 9 bases agree with TRBD1. Germline V gene data show CDR1 as SGDLS and CDR2 as YYNGEE. With 1 base clipped from V and 5 bases from J, the junction kept 6 bases outside the gene matches. The CDR3 loop spans 15 amino acids. CDR3 in amino acids: CASSVSGTGRETQYF. The DNA of the CDR3 is TGTGCCAGCAGCGTATCTGGGACAGGGCGCGAGACCCAGTACTTC.

The chain employs TRBV12-5 and TRBJ1-5; D ambiguous. The V and J ends lost 4 bases and 4 bases respectively, with 14 bases between them. In germline, CDR1 is LGHNT, CDR2 FRNRAP. The CDR3 spans 15 residues. CDR3 nucleotide sequence: TGTGCTAGTGGTTCCGACGGGGATCGAAATCAGCCCCAGCATTTT. This codes for CASGSDGDRNQPQHF. Drawing the rest from reference TRBV12-5 and TRBJ1-5, the complete variable domain is DARVTQTPRHKVTEMGQEVTMRCQPILGHNTVFWYRQTMMQGLELLAYFRNRAPLDDSGMPKDRFSAEMPDATLATLKIQPSEPRDSAVYFCASGSDGDRNQPQHFGDGTRLSIL.

The chain is built from TRBV4-1 and TRBJ1-2; TRBD1 might be the D (6 bases). The CDR3 has 14 residues. Germline CDR1 is MGHRA and CDR2 is YSYEKL. Trimming took off 0 bases at V and 4 bases at J, with 9 bases between the two ends. In DNA, the CDR3 is TGCGCCAGCAGCCAAGAGGGACAACCCTATGGCTACACCTTC. Its translation: CASSQEGQPYGYTF.

This chain's CDR3 is CASSTHASGRANEQFF. The CDR3 nucleotides read TGTGCCAGCAGTACCCACGCTAGCGGGAGGGCTAATGAGCAGTTCTTC. V usage is TRBV6-6 and J usage is TRBJ2-1, with 12 bases that match TRBD2. The CDR3 extends over 16 amino acids. The junction had 9 bases not matched to a gene; V was cut back by 5 bases and J by 7 bases. Germline-derived CDR1 and CDR2 are MNHNY and SVGAGI (reference sequence).

The V gene is TRBV7-8, the J gene TRBJ1-5; 8 bases fit TRBD1. CDR1 SGHVS and CDR2 FQNEAQ come from the germline V gene. The CDR3 sequence is 15 residues long. Losses at the gene ends were 5 bases for V and 8 bases for J; bases not matched to a gene: 11. CDR3 protein: CASSPATPQGEPQHF. CDR3 nucleotide sequence: TGTGCCAGCAGCCCCGCTACCCCACAGGGGGAGCCCCAGCATTTT.

The chain is built from TRBV9 and TRBJ2-3; 8 nucleotides agree with TRBD2. V trimming: 0 bases; J trimming: 0 bases; junction bases outside the gene matches: 3. In germline, CDR1 is SGDLS, CDR2 YYNGEE. There are 16 residues in the CDR3. CDR3 in amino acids: CASSVVGGGSTDTQYF. The CDR3 nucleotides are TGTGCCAGCAGCGTAGTCGGCGGGGGGAGCACAGATACGCAGTATTTT.

J is TRBJ2-1 and V is TRBV2; the D is unclear. The CDR3 consists of 16 residues. The germline CDR1 and CDR2 sequences are SNHLY and FYNNEI. V lost 3 bases and J 2 bases, leaving 14 bases between the germline ends. The CDR3 sequence is CASSDGRVSTYNEQFF. The CDR3 region has the DNA TGTGCCAGCAGTGACGGCCGGGTTTCCACCTACAATGAGCAGTTCTTC.

The CDR3 reads CASSWKLAGGGETQYF. For the CDR3, the DNA is TGTGCCAGCAGCTGGAAACTAGCGGGAGGGGGGGAGACCCAGTACTTC. V is TRBV5-4 and J is TRBJ2-5; 13 nucleotides align to TRBD2. Looked up from germline, CDR1 is SGHNT and CDR2 is YYREEE (reference sequence). The CDR3 has 16 residues. With 3 bases clipped from V and 5 bases from J, the junction kept 7 bases outside the gene matches.

The chain uses TRBV7-9 and TRBJ2-1; maybe TRBD2 (6 bases). Trimming left V 5 bases short and J 9 bases short, with 11 bases between. This CDR3 has 12 residues. Germline V gene data show CDR1 as SEHNR and CDR2 as FQNEAQ (reference sequence). CDR3 in DNA: TGTGCCAGCAGCCTGGGACTTGTTGAGCAGTTCTTC. Its protein is CASSLGLVEQFF.

A single count supports this clone. J is TRBJ2-5 and V is TRBV5-1, with a weak D call TRBD1 (6 bases). Trimming removed 6 bases from V and 0 bases from J, with 9 bases in between. The germline gives CDR1 SGHRS, CDR2 YFSETQ. The CDR3 is 13 residues long. The DNA for the CDR3 is TGCGCCAGCAACCGACAGGACCAAGAGACCCAGTACTTC. This encodes CASNRQDQETQYF.

The V call is TRBV19, the J call TRBJ2-3, with 10 nucleotides matching TRBD1. V lost 4 bases and J lost 6; bases outside the gene matches: 7. The CDR3 runs 15 residues. Per germline, CDR1 LNHDA and CDR2 SQIVND (reference sequence). Here the CDR3 DNA reads TGTGCCAGTAGTACACCAGGACAGGGGGTTGATACGCAGTATTTT. This sequence encodes CASSTPGQGVDTQYF.

The rearrangement uses TRBV5-1 and TRBJ1-5; TRBD1 is a possible D gene (5 bases). Trimming removed 5 bases at V and 8 bases at J, with 14 bases between. Germline V gene lookup returns CDR1 SGHRS and CDR2 YFSETQ. The CDR3 loop spans 13 amino acids. CDR3 in amino acids: CASSFGGSEPQHF. The CDR3 DNA reads as TGCGCCAGCAGTTTTGGGGGGTCGGAGCCCCAGCATTTT. The full variable domain, in which reference TRBV5-1 and TRBJ1-5 provide the parts outside the CDR3, is KAGVTQTPRYLIKTRGQQVTLSCSPISGHRSVSWYQQTPGQGLQFLFEYFSETQRNKGNFPGRFSGRQFSNSRSEMNVSTLELGDSALYLCASSFGGSEPQHFGDGTRLSIL.

The chain uses TRBV6-1 and TRBJ2-1; 7 nucleotides agree with TRBD1. The CDR3 is 14 amino acids. From germline, CDR1 is MNHNS and CDR2 SASEGT. J was trimmed by 2 bases and V by 6 bases; bases with no gene match: 4. The CDR3 nucleotides read TGTGCCAGCAGCGGACAGGCCACCTACAATGAGCAGTTCTTC. Translated, it gives CASSGQATYNEQFF.

The V and J genes are TRBV6-1 and TRBJ1-6; TRBD1 aligns across 9 bases. Germline CDR1 MNHNS, CDR2 SASEGT. V shed 2 bases, J shed 7 bases, and the junction held 3 bases outside the gene matches. The CDR3 length is 15 residues. CDR3: CASSEQQGANSPLHF. The DNA of the CDR3 is TGTGCCAGCAGTGAACAACAGGGGGCAAATTCACCCCTCCACTTT.

The chain is built from TRBV6-4 and TRBJ1-6; the D gene is possibly TRBD1 (5 bases). This CDR3 is 14 amino acids long. Germline assignment: CDR1 MRHNA and CDR2 SNTAGT. V lost 3 bases and J 7 bases, leaving 10 bases between the germline ends. CDR3 nucleotides: TGTGCCAGCAGTGAAGGAGGGGCAAATTCACCCCTCCACTTT. Translation: CASSEGGANSPLHF.

This chain joins TRBV4-2 and TRBJ2-1; possibly TRBD1 for D (5 bases). Between the trimmed V and J ends, which lost 1 base and 2 bases, there was a span of 9 bases. CDR3 length equals 15 residues. Germline V gives CDR1 LGHNA, CDR2 YNFKEQ. The CDR3 nucleotides are TGTGCCAGCAGCCAAGGGACAAACACCTACAATGAGCAGTTCTTC. As protein: CASSQGTNTYNEQFF.

The chain has TRBV27 and TRBJ2-5; D remains ambiguous. Judging by the DNA end, TRBJ2-7 fits better; the J call may be wrong. CDR3 length equals 15 residues. Germline CDR1 is MNHEY and CDR2 is SMNVEV (reference sequence). In nucleotides, the CDR3 is TGTGCCAGCAGTTTATCAACGCGGCGCCACTACGAGCAGTACTTC. Translation: CASSLSTRRHYEQYF.

The chain uses TRBV10-3 and TRBJ2-4; 9 positions match TRBD1. Germline V gene lookup returns CDR1 ENHRY and CDR2 SYGVKD. The junction had 7 bases not matched to a gene; V was cut back by 2 bases and J by 2 bases. The CDR3 spans 17 residues. This chain's CDR3 is CAISEGGQGWSKNIQYF. For the CDR3, the DNA is TGTGCCATCAGTGAGGGAGGACAGGGGTGGTCCAAAAACATTCAGTACTTC.

This chain uses TRBV6-1 with TRBJ2-7, with a possible D match to TRBD1 (6 bases). Per germline, CDR1 MNHNS and CDR2 SASEGT. The V end was cut by 7 bases, the J end by 0 bases, with 16 bases between. CDR3 length equals 15 residues. CDR3 loop: CASTHPTGHSYEQYF. CDR3 coding DNA: TGTGCCAGCACCCACCCCACAGGGCACTCCTACGAGCAGTACTTC.

The chain links TRBV7-9 to TRBJ1-4, with a tentative D call TRBD1 (5 bases). The CDR3 has 14 residues. V lost 8 bases and J lost 4, with 14 bases in between. Germline CDR1 is SEHNR and CDR2 is FQNEAQ (reference sequence). The CDR3, as DNA: TGTGCCAGCCGGAAAGGGGAAGTTAATGAAAAACTGTTTTTT. Translating gives CASRKGEVNEKLFF.

The chain couples TRBV15 to TRBJ2-1; tentative D call: TRBD2 (5 bases). Germline V CDR1 and CDR2: LNHNV, YYDKDF (reference sequence). The CDR3 runs to 12 residues. V was cut by 9 bases and J by 4 bases, with 10 bases left in between. CDR3 protein: CATNSGYNEQFF. CDR3 nucleotide sequence: TGTGCCACGAACAGCGGTTACAATGAGCAGTTCTTC. Variable domain in full (rest from reference TRBV15 and TRBJ2-1): DAMVIQNPRYQVTQFGKPVTLSCSQTLNHNVMYWYQQKSSQAPKLLFHYYDKDFNNEADTPDNFQSRRPNTSFCFLDIRSPGLGDTAMYLCATNSGYNEQFFGPGTRLTVL.

The chain recombines TRBV6-6 with TRBJ1-2, with 11 bases fitting TRBD1. Germline V lookup: CDR1 MNHNY, CDR2 SVGAGI (reference sequence). Germline trimming cut 3 bases from V and 6 bases from J; bases unmatched to any gene: 9. The CDR3 has 16 residues. CDR3 coding DNA: TGTGCCAGCAGTTATACAGAGGACAGGGGGCGAGATGGCTACACCTTC. It translates to CASSYTEDRGRDGYTF.